The 24 T cell receptor beta chains presented below share a single source sample, sequenced in a study of blood T cell repertoires in COVID-19. The data were produced by immunoSEQ multiplex PCR, yet TCRdb's version contains in-frame clones alone and is incomplete. The repertoire includes roughly 180,000 clones, under 90% of them detected once, and about 10% sits in the top ten. The sequenced sample was peripheral blood. The receptor source for this set is a woman of 80 years or more with active or convalescent COVID-19.

V usage is TRBV5-1 and J usage is TRBJ1-2; 9 bases line up with TRBD1. The CDR3 runs to 13 residues. V trimming: 4 bases; J trimming: 8 bases; junction bases outside the gene matches: 6. Germline values: CDR1 SGHRS, CDR2 YFSETQ. The CDR3 sequence: CASSEDRGGGYTF. DNA for the CDR3: TGCGCCAGCAGCGAGGACAGGGGCGGAGGCTACACCTTC.

The rearrangement uses TRBV2 and TRBJ1-5, with D uncertain. The CDR3 consists of 14 residues. CDR1 SNHLY and CDR2 FYNNEI come from the germline V gene. V lost 4 bases, J lost 0 bases, and 7 bases lay in between. The CDR3 bases are TGTGCCAGCAGTGGAGGATCTAGCAATCAGCCCCAGCATTTT. Amino acid sequence: CASSGGSSNQPQHF.

Comment on this clone: This specimen includes other DNA sequences encoding the same CDR3. The chain links TRBV11-2 to TRBJ2-1; 8 nucleotides line up with TRBD2. In germline, CDR1 is SGHAT, CDR2 FQNNGV. Unmatched junction bases numbered 3, after V lost 5 bases and J lost 0 bases. This CDR3 is built from 15 residues. CDR3 sequence (DNA): TGTGCCAGCAGCACTAGCGGAAGCTCCTACAATGAGCAGTTCTTC. Translating it yields CASSTSGSSYNEQFF.

The rearrangement uses TRBV21-1 and TRBJ2-1; the table's TRBD2 call for D was not verified on the DNA. TRBV21-1 is termed a pseudogene. This CDR3 has 15 residues. The DNA for the CDR3 is TGTGCCAGCACCCGTCTAGCGACGAGCTACAATGAGCAGTTCTTC. Its translation: CASTRLATSYNEQFF.

There are a few counts of this clone. The CDR3 DNA is TGTGCCTGGAGCGGGGGGGACAGGGGTCGTGGGCCCCAGCATTTT. Encoded protein: CAWSGGDRGRGPQHF. The chain employs TRBV30 and TRBJ1-5; TRBD1 matches 10 bases. V shed 3 bases, J shed 9 bases, and the junction held 11 bases outside the gene matches. Germline lookup yields CDR1 GTSNPN and CDR2 SVGIG (reference sequence). The CDR3 runs to 15 residues.

The chain employs TRBV5-4 and TRBJ1-1, with TRBD1 matching over 7 bases. The CDR3 loop spans 14 amino acids. The J segment lost 7 bases and the V segment lost 4 bases, leaving 10 bases of the junction unmatched. From germline, CDR1 is SGHNT and CDR2 YYREEE (reference sequence). CDR3 protein: CASSAPLGDSEAFF. Written as DNA, the CDR3 is TGTGCCAGCAGCGCCCCCTTGGGGGACAGTGAAGCTTTCTTT.

This clone has a single count. As DNA, the CDR3 is TGTGCCAGCAGCCCAGTCGGGGGGTTCGGAAACACCATATATTTT. This sequence encodes CASSPVGGFGNTIYF. The genes are TRBV7-6 and TRBJ1-3; D might be TRBD1 (5 bases). The CDR3 is 15 residues long. Trimming took 5 bases from V and 4 from J, leaving 15 bases between them. Germline V CDR1 and CDR2: SGHVS, FNYEAQ. Filled out from reference TRBV7-6 and TRBJ1-3, the complete variable domain reads GAGVSQSPRYKVTKRGQDVALRCDPISGHVSLYWYRQALGQGPEFLTYFNYEAQQDKSGLPNDRFSAERPEGSISTLTIQRTEQRDSAMYRCASSPVGGFGNTIYFGEGSWLTVV.

CDR3 region: CASSFSMRSYEQYF. Written as DNA, the CDR3 is TGTGCCAGCAGCTTTTCTATGCGATCCTACGAGCAGTACTTC. This chain connects TRBV5-6 to TRBJ2-7, with D uncertain. Between the trimmed V and J ends, which lost 2 bases and 1 base, there was a span of 10 bases. This CDR3 comprises 14 residues. Germline lookup yields CDR1 SGHDT and CDR2 YYEEEE.

This rearrangement joins TRBV2 to TRBJ2-7; no clear D. CDR1 is SNHLY, CDR2 FYNNEI, per germline. This CDR3 region has 13 residues. V lost 5 bases and J 5 bases, leaving 13 bases between the germline ends. The DNA for the CDR3 is TGTGCCAGCAGTTTGGAGAAGTCCCACGAGCAGTACTTC. It yields the protein CASSLEKSHEQYF. The full variable domain, with the rest looked up from reference TRBV2 and TRBJ2-7, is EPEVTQTPSHQVTQMGQEVILRCVPISNHLYFYWYRQILGQKVEFLVSFYNNEISEKSEIFDDQFSVERPDGSNFTLKIRSTKLEDSAMYFCASSLEKSHEQYFGPGTRLTVT.

The gene calls are TRBV5-1 and TRBJ2-7; no definite D call. Deletions cut 0 bases from V and 2 bases from J, with 9 bases between. This CDR3 contains 14 residues. Germline-derived CDR1 and CDR2 are SGHRS and YFSETQ. The CDR3 DNA is TGCGCCAGCAGCTTGGATCGGAGAGCCTACGAGCAGTACTTC. Its protein is CASSLDRRAYEQYF. The full variable domain, with the rest looked up from reference TRBV5-1 and TRBJ2-7, is KAGVTQTPRYLIKTRGQQVTLSCSPISGHRSVSWYQQTPGQGLQFLFEYFSETQRNKGNFPGRFSGRQFSNSRSEMNVSTLELGDSALYLCASSLDRRAYEQYFGPGTRLTVT.

The rearrangement links TRBV24-1 to TRBJ2-1; D not certain. The V end lost 3 bases, the J end lost 12 bases, and 8 bases lay between the germline ends. This CDR3 spans 11 amino acids. Germline CDR1 is KGHDR and CDR2 is SFDVKD. CDR3 sequence reads: CATSDSRWQFF. CDR3 bases: TGTGCCACCAGTGATAGCCGGTGGCAGTTCTTC.

Details on this clone: Distinct nucleotide sequences in the sample also encode this CDR3. This chain uses TRBV7-2 with TRBJ2-7; 9 bases fit TRBD1. This CDR3 contains 15 residues. Germline CDR1 SGHTA, CDR2 FQGNSA. V was clipped by 0 bases and J by 1 base; unmatched bases: 1. The CDR3 loop is CASSLAGTGSYEQYF. CDR3 in DNA: TGTGCCAGCAGCTTAGCCGGGACAGGGTCCTACGAGCAGTACTTC.

The CDR3 reads CASSLDSLNTEAFF. CDR3 DNA: TGCGCCAGCAGCTTGGACAGTCTGAACACTGAAGCTTTCTTT. This rearrangement joins TRBV5-1 to TRBJ1-1; D uncertain. Trimming removed 0 bases at V and 0 bases at J, with 6 bases between. CDR3 size: 14 residues. Germline CDR1 SGHRS, CDR2 YFSETQ.

Details on this clone: Other nucleotide sequences in the sample specify the same CDR3. The rearrangement uses TRBV6-5 and TRBJ1-1, with a tentative D call TRBD1 (5 bases). CDR1 and CDR2 from the germline V gene are MNHEY and SVGAGI. V lost 2 bases and J lost 5, with 9 bases in between. CDR3 length: 13 residues. For the CDR3, the DNA is TGTGCCAGCAGTTACGTACGGGGGACTGAAGCTTTCTTT. It yields the protein CASSYVRGTEAFF.

This clone came up a few times. This chain connects TRBV24-1 to TRBJ2-7; possibly TRBD1 for D (5 bases). Germline assignment: CDR1 KGHDR and CDR2 SFDVKD. Between the trimmed V and J ends, which lost 0 bases and 3 bases, there was a span of 5 bases. The CDR3 consists of 13 residues. The DNA of the CDR3 is TGTGCCACCAGTGATTTGCAGGGCTACGAGCAGTACTTC. Translating gives CATSDLQGYEQYF.

The V gene is TRBV7-8, the J gene TRBJ2-2, with TRBD2 identical over 9 bases. CDR3 length: 15 residues. Looked up from germline, CDR1 is SGHVS and CDR2 is FQNEAQ. Trimming removed 1 base from V and 6 bases from J; junction bases left unmatched: 3. Written as DNA, the CDR3 is TGTGCCAGCAGCTTAGATGGGACTAGCCCCGGGGAGCTGTTTTTT. Amino acid sequence: CASSLDGTSPGELFF.

V is TRBV2 and J is TRBJ1-5; 9 positions agree with TRBD1. V was clipped by 6 bases and J by 5 bases; unmatched bases: 8. The CDR3 is 15 amino acids. Germline V lookup: CDR1 SNHLY, CDR2 FYNNEI. The CDR3, as DNA: TGTGCCAGCAGACGCCAGGGACAGGGACATCAGCCCCAGCATTTT. It yields the protein CASRRQGQGHQPQHF. Full variable domain (remainder filled in from reference TRBV2 and TRBJ1-5): EPEVTQTPSHQVTQMGQEVILRCVPISNHLYFYWYRQILGQKVEFLVSFYNNEISEKSEIFDDQFSVERPDGSNFTLKIRSTKLEDSAMYFCASRRQGQGHQPQHFGDGTRLSIL.

The genes are TRBV15 and TRBJ2-5, with 9 bases fitting TRBD2. The V gene's germline CDR1 is LNHNV and CDR2 YYDKDF (reference sequence). The V segment lost 0 bases and the J segment 5 bases; nucleotides outside the gene matches: 7. The CDR3 sequence is 16 residues long. The CDR3 DNA reads TGTGCCACCAGCAGAGATCCGGCGGGAGGGGTGGAGACCCAGTACTTC. This sequence encodes CATSRDPAGGVETQYF.

This chain links TRBV10-3 with TRBJ1-1; D unresolved. Trimming shortened V by 4 bases and J by 3 bases, and 12 bases separated the two germline ends. CDR1 and CDR2 from the germline V gene are ENHRY and SYGVKD. There are 14 residues in the CDR3. CDR3 amino acids: CAISVGLGDTEAFF. The CDR3 bases are TGTGCCATCAGTGTTGGACTTGGGGACACTGAAGCTTTCTTT.

This sequence joins TRBV7-2 and TRBJ2-3, with TRBD1 matching 7 bases. The ends lost 5 bases at V and 2 bases at J; junction bases unmatched: 10. Germline CDR1 and CDR2: SGHTA and FQGNSA. The CDR3 spans 16 residues. CDR3 sequence: CASSLRRQGYTDTQYF. The CDR3 DNA sequence: TGTGCCAGCAGCCTCAGGAGACAGGGCTACACAGATACGCAGTATTTT.

In this sample, this clone turned up a few times. The J gene is TRBJ2-7, the V gene TRBV7-6; perhaps TRBD2 as D (5 bases). V lost 1 base, J lost 2 bases, and 18 bases lay in between. Germline CDR1 SGHVS, CDR2 FNYEAQ. CDR3 size: 17 residues. The chain's CDR3 is CASSLGVGGGVPYEQYF. In DNA form, the CDR3 reads TGTGCCAGCAGCTTAGGGGTGGGCGGAGGAGTCCCCTACGAGCAGTACTTC.

CDR3 nucleotides: TGTGCCAGCAGCTCGACTAACCAAGAGACCCAGTACTTC. Amino acid sequence: CASSSTNQETQYF. The chain recombines TRBV5-4 with TRBJ2-5, with a weak D call TRBD2 (5 bases). CDR1 is SGHNT and CDR2 is YYREEE in the germline V gene (reference sequence). Deletions cut 3 bases from V and 0 bases from J, with 6 bases between. The length of the CDR3 is 13 residues.

This chain links TRBV6-5 with TRBJ1-5; D remains unclear. The germline V gene encodes CDR1 MNHEY and CDR2 SVGAGI. The CDR3 spans 12 residues. V was clipped by 2 bases and J by 7 bases, with 6 bases between them. The CDR3 bases are TGTGCCAGCAGTTACGTCGGGCAGCCCCAGCATTTT. It yields the protein CASSYVGQPQHF.

The chain has TRBV15 and TRBJ2-3; 7 bases match TRBD2. Germline-derived CDR1 and CDR2 are LNHNV and YYDKDF (reference sequence). This CDR3 region has 15 residues. V gave up 3 bases and J gave up 4 bases; unmatched junction bases: 7. The CDR3 protein is CATSRGGEAADTQYF. As DNA, the CDR3 is TGTGCCACCAGCAGGGGAGGGGAGGCCGCAGATACGCAGTATTTT. The whole variable domain, filled in from reference TRBV15 and TRBJ2-3, reads DAMVIQNPRYQVTQFGKPVTLSCSQTLNHNVMYWYQQKSSQAPKLLFHYYDKDFNNEADTPDNFQSRRPNTSFCFLDIRSPGLGDTAMYLCATSRGGEAADTQYFGPGTRLTVL.